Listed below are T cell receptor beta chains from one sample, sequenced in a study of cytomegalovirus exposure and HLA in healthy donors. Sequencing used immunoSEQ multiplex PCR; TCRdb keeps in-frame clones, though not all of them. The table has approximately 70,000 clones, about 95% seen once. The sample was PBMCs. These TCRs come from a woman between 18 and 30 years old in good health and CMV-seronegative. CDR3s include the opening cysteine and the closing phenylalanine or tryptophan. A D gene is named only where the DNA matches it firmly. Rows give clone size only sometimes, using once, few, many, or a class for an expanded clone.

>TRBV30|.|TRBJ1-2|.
CAWSRQGHYGYTF
TGTGCCTGGAGTCGCCAGGGGCACTATGGCTACACCTTC
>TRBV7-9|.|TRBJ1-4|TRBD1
CASSFQGATNEKLFF
TGTGCCAGCAGCTTTCAGGGGGCAACTAATGAAAAACTGTTTTTT
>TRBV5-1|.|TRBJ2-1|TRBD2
CASSLGTSGSFVNEQFF
TGCGCCAGCAGCTTGGGAACTAGCGGGAGTTTTGTCAATGAGCAGTTCTTC
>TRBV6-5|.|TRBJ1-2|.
CASSYSRRGNYGYTF
TGTGCCAGCAGTTACTCTCGCAGGGGAAACTATGGCTACACCTTC
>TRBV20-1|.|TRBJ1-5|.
CSAIGGRPQHF
TGCAGTGCTATAGGAGGACGGCCCCAGCATTTT
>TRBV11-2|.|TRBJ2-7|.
CASSLYMGRYEQYF
TGTGCCAGCAGCTTGTACATGGGGCGCTACGAGCAGTACTTC
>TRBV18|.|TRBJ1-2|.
CASSPIENIGRRYYGYTF
TGTGCCAGCTCACCAATCGAGAATATTGGACGGAGGTACTATGGCTACACCTTC
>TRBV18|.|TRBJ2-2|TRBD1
CASSPDRGSTGELFF
TGTGCCAGCTCACCGGACAGGGGTAGCACCGGGGAGCTGTTTTTT
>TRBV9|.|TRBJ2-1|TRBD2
CASSPSLSGVRLNEQFF
TGTGCCAGCAGCCCCAGCCTAAGCGGGGTAAGGTTAAATGAGCAGTTCTTC
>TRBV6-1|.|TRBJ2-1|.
CASKAFSSYNEQFF
TGTGCCAGCAAAGCGTTTAGCTCCTACAATGAGCAGTTCTTC
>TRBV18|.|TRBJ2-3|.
CASSRDQAVSSDTQYF
TGTGCCAGCTCCCGGGATCAGGCTGTTTCATCAGATACGCAGTATTTT
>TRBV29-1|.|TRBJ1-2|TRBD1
CSASTGLLYGYTF
TGCAGCGCTTCGACAGGGCTCCTCTATGGCTACACCTTC
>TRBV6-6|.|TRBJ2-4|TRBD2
CASTHSGGNIQYF
TGTGCCAGCACCCATAGCGGGGGAAACATTCAGTACTTC
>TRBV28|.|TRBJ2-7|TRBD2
CASSQSGGAGEQYF
TGTGCCAGCAGCCAGAGCGGGGGGGCCGGCGAGCAGTACTTC
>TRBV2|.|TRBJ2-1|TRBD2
CASSDYLAGNNEQFF
TGTGCCAGCAGTGACTATCTAGCGGGAAACAATGAGCAGTTCTTC
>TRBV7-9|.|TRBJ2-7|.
CASSYTHSYEQYF
TGTGCCAGCAGCTACACACACTCCTACGAGCAGTACTTC
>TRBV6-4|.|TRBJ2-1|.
CASSVVQGSYNEQFF
TGTGCCAGCAGTGTGGTCCAGGGCTCCTACAATGAGCAGTTCTTC
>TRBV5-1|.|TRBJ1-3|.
CASSLTVSGNTIYF
TGCGCCAGCAGCTTGACAGTTTCTGGAAACACCATATATTTT
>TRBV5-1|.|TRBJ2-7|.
CASSRGPLAYEQYF
TGCGCCAGCAGCCGAGGGCCGTTGGCCTACGAGCAGTACTTC
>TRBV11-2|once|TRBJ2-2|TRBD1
CASSWGTANTGELFF
TGTGCCAGCAGCTGGGGGACAGCCAACACCGGGGAGCTGTTTTTT
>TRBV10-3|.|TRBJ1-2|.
CAIRAPSPSRGYGYTF
TGTGCCATCAGGGCCCCGAGTCCGTCGCGGGGCTATGGCTACACCTTC
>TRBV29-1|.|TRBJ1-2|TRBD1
CSAHRGRGAGGYTF
TGCAGCGCTCACAGGGGGCGCGGTGCAGGTGGCTACACCTTC
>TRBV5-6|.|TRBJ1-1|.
CASSSLRRGAGAFF
TGTGCCAGCAGCTCGCTTAGGAGGGGTGCGGGAGCTTTCTTT
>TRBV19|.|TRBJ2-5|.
CASSNRVQETQYF
TGTGCCAGTAGTAACAGGGTTCAAGAGACCCAGTACTTC
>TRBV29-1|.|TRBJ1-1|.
CSVMGRSYTEAFF
TGCAGCGTTATGGGGAGATCTTACACTGAAGCTTTCTTT
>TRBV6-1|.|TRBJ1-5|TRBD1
CASSVRTGAPGHQPQHF
TGTGCCAGCAGTGTCAGGACAGGGGCGCCGGGTCACCAGCCCCAGCATTTT
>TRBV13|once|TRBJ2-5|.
CASTGGGAQETQYF
TGTGCCAGCACCGGAGGGGGGGCGCAAGAGACCCAGTACTTC
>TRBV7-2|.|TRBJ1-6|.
CASSLARGVYSPLHF
TGTGCCAGCAGCTTAGCGCGGGGAGTCTATTCACCCCTCCACTTT
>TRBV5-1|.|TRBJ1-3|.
CASTDISGYSSGNTIYF
TGCGCCAGCACCGATATTTCCGGTTATAGCTCTGGAAACACCATATATTTT
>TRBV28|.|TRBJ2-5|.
CASSFLGTQQETQYF
TGTGCCAGCAGTTTCCTCGGGACACAACAAGAGACCCAGTACTTC
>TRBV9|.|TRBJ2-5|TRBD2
CASSDHPSGDQETQYF
TGTGCCAGCAGCGACCATCCTAGCGGGGATCAAGAGACCCAGTACTTC
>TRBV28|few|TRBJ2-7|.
CASRPSGSYEQYF
TGTGCCAGCAGGCCTTCTGGGAGCTACGAGCAGTACTTC
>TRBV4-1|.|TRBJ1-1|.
CASSQVRQGNTEAFF
TGCGCCAGCAGCCAAGTGAGGCAGGGGAACACTGAAGCTTTCTTT
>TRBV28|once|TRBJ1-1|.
CASSSPGVNTEAFF
TGTGCCAGCAGTTCTCCAGGGGTGAACACTGAAGCTTTCTTT
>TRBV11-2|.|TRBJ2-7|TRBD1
CASSSDRISYEQYF
TGTGCCAGCAGCTCGGACAGGATCTCCTACGAGCAGTACTTC
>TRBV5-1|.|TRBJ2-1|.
CASSLAGGVHEQFF
TGCGCCAGCAGCTTGGCTGGCGGGGTGCATGAGCAGTTCTTC
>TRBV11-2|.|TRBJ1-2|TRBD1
CASSQGVGANYGYTF
TGTGCCAGCAGCCAGGGGGTTGGGGCTAACTATGGCTACACCTTC
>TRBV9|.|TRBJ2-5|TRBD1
CASSSQDRGSMETQYF
TGTGCCAGCAGCTCCCAAGACAGGGGAAGTATGGAGACCCAGTACTTC
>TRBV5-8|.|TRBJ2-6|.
CASSSLRRTGANVLTF
TGTGCCAGCAGCTCCCTTAGGAGGACTGGGGCCAACGTCCTGACTTTC
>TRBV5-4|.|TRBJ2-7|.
CASSLLRNRNYEQYF
TGTGCCAGCAGCTTGTTAAGGAACAGAAACTACGAGCAGTACTTC
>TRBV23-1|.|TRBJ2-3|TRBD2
CASTPRERGAYLGTDTQYF
TGCGCCAGCACCCCCAGAGAGCGGGGGGCCTACCTTGGCACAGATACGCAGTATTTT
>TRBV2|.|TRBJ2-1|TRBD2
CASSEPGLAAGVNVEQFF
TGTGCCAGCAGCGAACCGGGACTAGCGGCGGGGGTGAATGTTGAGCAGTTCTTC
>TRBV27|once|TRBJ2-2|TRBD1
CASSLDRAGGELFF
TGTGCCAGCAGTTTGGACAGGGCGGGCGGGGAGCTGTTTTTT
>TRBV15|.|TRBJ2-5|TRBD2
CATSSQLIPGLRIETQYF
TGTGCCACCAGCAGTCAACTCATCCCGGGACTAAGGATTGAGACCCAGTACTTC
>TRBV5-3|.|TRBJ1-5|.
CARSFVAGCQPQHF
TGTGCCAGAAGCTTCGTCGCGGGGTGCCAGCCCCAGCATTTT
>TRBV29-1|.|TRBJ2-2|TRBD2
CSVSLAGGRDTGELFF
TGCAGCGTTAGCCTAGCGGGGGGTAGAGACACCGGGGAGCTGTTTTTT
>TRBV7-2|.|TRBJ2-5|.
CASSLETQYF
TGTGCCAGCAGTCTGGAGACCCAGTACTTC
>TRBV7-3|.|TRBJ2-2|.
CASSPIGRGYPGELFF
TGTGCCAGCAGCCCCATCGGAAGGGGTTACCCCGGGGAGCTGTTTTTT
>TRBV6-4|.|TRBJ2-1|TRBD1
CASPTGGQGTSEQFF
TGTGCCAGCCCAACCGGGGGACAGGGAACTAGTGAGCAGTTCTTC
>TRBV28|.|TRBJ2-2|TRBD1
CASSLQGVGTGELFF
TGTGCCAGCAGTCTACAGGGGGTTGGGACCGGGGAGCTGTTTTTT
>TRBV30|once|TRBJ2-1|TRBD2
CAWSSGESSYNEQFF
TGTGCCTGGAGTAGCGGGGAGAGCTCCTACAATGAGCAGTTCTTC
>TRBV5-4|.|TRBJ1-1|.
CASSGGGRITEAFF
TGTGCCAGCAGCGGGGGGGGGAGGATCACTGAAGCTTTCTTT